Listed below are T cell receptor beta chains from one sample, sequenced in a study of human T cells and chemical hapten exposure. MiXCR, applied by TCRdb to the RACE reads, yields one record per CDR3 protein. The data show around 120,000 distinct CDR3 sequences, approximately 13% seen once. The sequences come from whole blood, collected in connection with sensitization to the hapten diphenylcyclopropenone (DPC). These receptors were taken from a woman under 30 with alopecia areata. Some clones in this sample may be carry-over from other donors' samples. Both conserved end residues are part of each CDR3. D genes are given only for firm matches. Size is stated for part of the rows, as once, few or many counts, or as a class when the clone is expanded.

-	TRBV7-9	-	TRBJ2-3	TGTGCCAGCAGCTTATTGGAGACATCTAGCACAGATACGCAGTATTTT	CASSLLETSSTDTQYF
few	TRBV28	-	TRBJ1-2	TGTGCCAGCAGTCGCCTGGCAGCCTACTATGGCTACACCTTC	CASSRLAAYYGYTF
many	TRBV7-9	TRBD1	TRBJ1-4	TGTGCCAGCAGCTACCGGAAGGGGACAGAAGAAAAACTGTTTTTT	CASSYRKGTEEKLFF
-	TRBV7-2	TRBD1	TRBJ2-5	TGTGCCAGCAGCCCTGGGACAGGAACCCTTGAGACCCAGTACTTC	CASSPGTGTLETQYF
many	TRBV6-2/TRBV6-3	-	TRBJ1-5	TGTGCCAGCAATTCAGGAGGCTACAATCAGCCCCAGCATTTT	CASNSGGYNQPQHF
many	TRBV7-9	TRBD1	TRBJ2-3	TGTGCCAGCAGCCGGGACAGCCGCACAGATACGCAGTATTTT	CASSRDSRTDTQYF
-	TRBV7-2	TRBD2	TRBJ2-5	TGTGCCAGCAGCTTAGGGACTAGGGGTGGGCAAGAGACCCAGTACTTC	CASSLGTRGGQETQYF
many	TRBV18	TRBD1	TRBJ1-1	TGTGCCAGCTCGGGACAGGGGGTAACTGAAGCTTTCTTT	CASSGQGVTEAFF
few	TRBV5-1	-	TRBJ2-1	TGCGCCAGCAGCTTAAAAGGGGAATCTGGCTACAATGAGCAGTTCTTC	CASSLKGESGYNEQFF
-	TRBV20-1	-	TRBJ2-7	TGCAGTGCCCCGGACAACTACGAGCAGTACTTC	CSAPDNYEQYF
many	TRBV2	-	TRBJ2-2	TGTGCCATCCAAGGAGGGGCTCGGTCCGGGGAGCTGTTTTTT	CAIQGGARSGELFF
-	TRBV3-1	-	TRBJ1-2	TGTGCCAGCAGCCAGGGGGCAAAATATGGCTACACCTTC	CASSQGAKYGYTF
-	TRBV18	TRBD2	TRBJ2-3	TGTGCCAGCTCACCTGGTGAAAAACTAGCGGGGCGCACAGATACGCAGTATTTT	CASSPGEKLAGRTDTQYF